What follows is one T cell receptor beta chain and its context. Antigen unknown. Just one base apart from a much larger clone, this may be a read error. TCRdb reanalysed the PCR reads using MiXCR and keeps one entry per CDR3 protein. The table includes around 460,000 distinct CDR3 sequences, approximately 25% detected once. It was from approximately 22,000 to 940,000 sorted cells, with 10%, 30% or 50% RNA, that naive CD8 libraries came. The sample is drawn from a study of molecular identifiers for immune sequencing clone quantification. With 0 bases clipped from V and 6 bases from J, the junction kept 8 bases outside the gene matches. The CDR3 length is 15 residues. Germline CDR1 is MGHRA and CDR2 is YSYEKL. Findings and limits, study-wide: Beyond 20 RNA copies, clones held over 99% of effector molecules, compared with under 1% in naive cells. Highly expanded clone sizes could be underestimated through barcode sharing by identical TCR molecules. Spiked-in Jurkat TCR RNA corresponding to one cell was reported as detectable against 970,000 or so naive cells.

The receptor was isolated from a human donor in good health. Some libraries in this study had Jurkat cell RNA spiked in. Sequencing used naive CD8+ T cells from blood, with Jurkat cell RNA spiked in. Described subset: FACS-sorted CD8+CD4-CCR7+CD45RA+ naive T cells. V and J are TRBV4-1 and TRBJ2-7; TRBD2 matches 7 bases. DNA for the CDR3: TGCGCCAGCAGCCAAGATGGGAGGGATCTGGTCGAGCAGTACTTC. As protein: CASSQDGRDLVEQYF.